This T cell receptor beta chain was recovered during a study of T cells expressing NK-cell markers. TCRdb reprocessed the 5' RACE reads, keeping one entry per CDR3 protein, no DNA. With some 390,000 distinct CDR3 sequences in the sample, the ten largest clones hold around 10%. The length of the CDR3 is 15 residues. Germline V gene data show CDR1 as MDHEN and CDR2 as SYDVKM. The chain carries TRBV28 and TRBJ2-5. The clonotype originates from a woman aged 50 to 60 in good health. The sequencing input was blood T cells: a sorted CD56 or NKG2C T cell subset, CD4+ or CD8+ T cells, or bulk PBMC T cells (not recorded which). The CDR3 region is CASSFGSAFRETQYF.